The clone carrying this T cell receptor (beta chain) was detected ten times or more. Researchers made TCR cDNA using 5'RACE template switching, and this step added a universal primer site and UMIs. TCRdb re-derived calls from the 5' RACE reads in MiXCR, one entry per CDR3 protein. The sample has approximately 250,000 distinct CDR3 sequences; about 5% are singletons. V was clipped by 3 bases and J by 3 bases, with 12 bases between them. CDR3 length: 15 amino acids. Germline CDR1 is SGHVS and CDR2 is FQNEAQ. The sample comes from a study of T cells after yellow fever vaccination. About the research overall: Fractions of limited cellularity were prepared by means of SMART-Seq v4 Ultra Low Input.

This chain links TRBV7-8 with TRBJ1-5; D may be TRBD1 (5 bases). This receptor was obtained from a man younger than 30 who received the YFV17D yellow fever vaccine. The source material was CD4+ T cells sorted from PBMCs, sampled on the day of the yellow fever booster vaccination. CDR3 sequence: CASSFNSGFNQPQHF. The CDR3 DNA is TGTGCCAGCAGCTTCAATTCAGGGTTCAATCAGCCCCAGCATTTT. The entire variable domain, with the rest obtained from reference TRBV7-8 and TRBJ1-5, is as follows: GAGVSQSPRYKVAKRGQDVALRCDPISGHVSLFWYQQALGQGPEFLTYFQNEAQLDKSGLPSDRFFAERPEGSVSTLKIQRTQQEDSAVYLCASSFNSGFNQPQHFGDGTRLSIL.